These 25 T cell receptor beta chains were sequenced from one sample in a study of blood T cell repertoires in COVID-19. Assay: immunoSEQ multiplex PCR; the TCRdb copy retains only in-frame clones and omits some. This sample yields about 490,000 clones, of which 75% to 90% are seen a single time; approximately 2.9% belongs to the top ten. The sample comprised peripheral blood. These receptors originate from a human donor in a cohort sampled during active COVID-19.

The CDR3 sequence is CASSHLGQGATDTQYF. The CDR3 DNA is TGCGCCAGCAGCCACTTAGGACAGGGGGCAACAGATACGCAGTATTTT. The V gene is TRBV4-1, the J gene TRBJ2-3, with 11 bases aligning to TRBD1. This CDR3 is built from 16 residues. The V gene's germline CDR1 is MGHRA and CDR2 YSYEKL. Germline trimming cut 3 bases from V and 3 bases from J; bases unmatched to any gene: 5.

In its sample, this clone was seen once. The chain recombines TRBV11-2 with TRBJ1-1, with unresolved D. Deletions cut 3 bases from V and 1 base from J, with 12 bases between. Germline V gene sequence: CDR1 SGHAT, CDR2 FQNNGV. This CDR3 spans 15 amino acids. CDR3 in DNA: TGTGCCAGCAGCTTCGGAGGGATTGAGAACACTGAAGCTTTCTTT. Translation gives CASSFGGIENTEAFF.

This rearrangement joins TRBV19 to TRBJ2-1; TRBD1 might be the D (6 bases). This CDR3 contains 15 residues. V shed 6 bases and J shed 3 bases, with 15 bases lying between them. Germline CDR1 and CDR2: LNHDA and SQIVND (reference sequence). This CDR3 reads CASSDNREIYNEQFF. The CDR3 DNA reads TGTGCCAGTAGCGATAACAGGGAAATCTACAATGAGCAGTTCTTC.

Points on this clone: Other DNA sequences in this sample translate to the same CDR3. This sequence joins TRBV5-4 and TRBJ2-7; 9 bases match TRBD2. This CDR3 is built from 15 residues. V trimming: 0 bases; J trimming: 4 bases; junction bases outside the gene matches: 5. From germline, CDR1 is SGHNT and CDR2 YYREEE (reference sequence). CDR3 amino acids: CASSLGAGGGYEQYF. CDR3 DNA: TGTGCCAGCAGCTTGGGAGCGGGAGGAGGGTACGAGCAGTACTTC.

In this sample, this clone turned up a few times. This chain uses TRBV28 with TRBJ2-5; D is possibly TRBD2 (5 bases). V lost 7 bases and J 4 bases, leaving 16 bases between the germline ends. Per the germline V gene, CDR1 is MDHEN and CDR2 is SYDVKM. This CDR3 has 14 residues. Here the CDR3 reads CASTRTRSRETQYF. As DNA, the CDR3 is TGTGCCAGCACCCGGACTCGCTCGCGAGAGACCCAGTACTTC.

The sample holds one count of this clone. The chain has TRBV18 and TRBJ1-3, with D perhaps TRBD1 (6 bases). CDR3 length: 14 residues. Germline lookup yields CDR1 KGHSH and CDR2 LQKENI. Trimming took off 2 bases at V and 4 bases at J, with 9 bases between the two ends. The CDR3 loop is CASSPGTSGNTIYF. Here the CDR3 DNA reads TGTGCCAGCTCACCAGGGACATCCGGAAACACCATATATTTT. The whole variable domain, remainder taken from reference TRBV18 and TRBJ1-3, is NAGVMQNPRHLVRRRGQEARLRCSPMKGHSHVYWYRQLPEEGLKFMVYLQKENIIDESGMPKERFSAEFPKEGPSILRIQQVVRGDSAAYFCASSPGTSGNTIYFGEGSWLTVV.

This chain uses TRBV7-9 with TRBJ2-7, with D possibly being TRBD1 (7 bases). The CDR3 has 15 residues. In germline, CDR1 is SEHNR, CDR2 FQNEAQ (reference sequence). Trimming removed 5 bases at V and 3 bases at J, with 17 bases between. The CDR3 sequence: CASSPGGTPSYEQYF. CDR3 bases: TGTGCCAGCAGCCCAGGGGGGACTCCCAGCTACGAGCAGTACTTC.

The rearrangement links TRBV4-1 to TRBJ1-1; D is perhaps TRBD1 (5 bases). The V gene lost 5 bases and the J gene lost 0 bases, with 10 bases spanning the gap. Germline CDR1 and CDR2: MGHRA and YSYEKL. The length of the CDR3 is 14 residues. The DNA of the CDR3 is TGCGCCAGCAGCAAACAGGCAATGAACACTGAAGCTTTCTTT. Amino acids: CASSKQAMNTEAFF.

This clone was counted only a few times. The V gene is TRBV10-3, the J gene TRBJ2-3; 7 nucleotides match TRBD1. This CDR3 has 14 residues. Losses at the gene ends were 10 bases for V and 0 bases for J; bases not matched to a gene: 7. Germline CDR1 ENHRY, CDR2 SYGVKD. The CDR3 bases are TGTGCCACCAAGCCAGGGGGAAGCACAGATACGCAGTATTTT. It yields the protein CATKPGGSTDTQYF.

The CDR3 here is CASSVGEPSGRYNEQFF. DNA of the CDR3: TGTGCCAGCAGCGTAGGAGAGCCTAGCGGGAGGTACAATGAGCAGTTCTTC. The chain employs TRBV9 and TRBJ2-1; 11 bases are shared with TRBD2. Germline loops: CDR1 SGDLS, CDR2 YYNGEE. V gave up 0 bases and J gave up 4 bases; unmatched junction bases: 6. The CDR3 covers 17 residues.

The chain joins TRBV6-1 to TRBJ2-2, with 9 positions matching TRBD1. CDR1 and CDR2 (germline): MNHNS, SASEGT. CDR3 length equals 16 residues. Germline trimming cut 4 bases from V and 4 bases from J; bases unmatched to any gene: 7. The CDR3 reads CASSGRQGEITGELFF. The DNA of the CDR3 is TGTGCCAGCAGTGGGCGACAGGGGGAAATCACCGGGGAGCTGTTTTTT.

The CDR3 reads CASNFFRGAGELFF. For the CDR3, the DNA is TGTGCCAGCAACTTCTTCAGGGGGGCCGGGGAGCTGTTTTTT. This chain links TRBV6-5 with TRBJ2-2; D is possibly TRBD1 (7 bases). Germline V gives CDR1 MNHEY, CDR2 SVGAGI. Deletions cut 7 bases from V and 6 bases from J, with 15 bases between. This CDR3 region has 14 residues.

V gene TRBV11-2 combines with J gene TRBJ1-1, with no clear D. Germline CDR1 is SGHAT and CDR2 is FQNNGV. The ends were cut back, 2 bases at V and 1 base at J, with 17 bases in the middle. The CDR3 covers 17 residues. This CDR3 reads CASSLLGLRHRNTEAFF. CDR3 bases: TGTGCCAGCAGCTTATTAGGTTTAAGGCACAGGAACACTGAAGCTTTCTTT. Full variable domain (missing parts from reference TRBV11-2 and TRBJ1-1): EAGVAQSPRYKIIEKRQSVAFWCNPISGHATLYWYQQILGQGPKLLIQFQNNGVVDDSQLPKDRFSAERLKGVDSTLKIQPAKLEDSAVYLCASSLLGLRHRNTEAFFGQGTRLTVV.

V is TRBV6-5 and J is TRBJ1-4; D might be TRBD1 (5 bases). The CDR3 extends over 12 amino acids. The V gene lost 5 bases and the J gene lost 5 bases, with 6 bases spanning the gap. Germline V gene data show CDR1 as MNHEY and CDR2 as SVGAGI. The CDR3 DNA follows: TGTGCCAGCAGTCGGGGGAATGAAAAACTGTTTTTT. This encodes CASSRGNEKLFF.

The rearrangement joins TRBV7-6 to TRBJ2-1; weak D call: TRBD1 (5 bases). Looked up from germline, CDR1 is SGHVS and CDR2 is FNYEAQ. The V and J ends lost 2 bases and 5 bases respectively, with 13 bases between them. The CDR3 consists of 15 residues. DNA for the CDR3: TGTGCCAGCAGCTTAAGTCCGACAGAAAACAATGAGCAGTTCTTC. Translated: CASSLSPTENNEQFF. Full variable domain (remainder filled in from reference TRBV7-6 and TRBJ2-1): GAGVSQSPRYKVTKRGQDVALRCDPISGHVSLYWYRQALGQGPEFLTYFNYEAQQDKSGLPNDRFSAERPEGSISTLTIQRTEQRDSAMYRCASSLSPTENNEQFFGPGTRLTVL.

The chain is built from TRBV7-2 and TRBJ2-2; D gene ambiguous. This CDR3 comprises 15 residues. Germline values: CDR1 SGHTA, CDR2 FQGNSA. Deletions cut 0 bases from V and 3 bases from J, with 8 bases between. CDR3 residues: CASSLANYYTGELFF. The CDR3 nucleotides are TGTGCCAGCAGCTTAGCGAACTACTACACCGGGGAGCTGTTTTTT.

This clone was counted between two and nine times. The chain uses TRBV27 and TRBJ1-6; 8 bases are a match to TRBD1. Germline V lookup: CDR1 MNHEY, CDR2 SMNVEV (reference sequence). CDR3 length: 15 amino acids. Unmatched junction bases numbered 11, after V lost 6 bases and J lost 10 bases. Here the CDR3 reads CASRRGQVINSPLHF. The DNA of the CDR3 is TGTGCCAGCAGGAGGGGACAGGTTATTAACTCACCCCTCCACTTT.

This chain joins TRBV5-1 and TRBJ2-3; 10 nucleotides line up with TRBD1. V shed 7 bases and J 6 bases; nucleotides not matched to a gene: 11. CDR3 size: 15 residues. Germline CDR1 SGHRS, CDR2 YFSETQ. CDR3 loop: CASSSLGTGEDTQYF. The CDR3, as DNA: TGCGCCAGCTCCTCTTTGGGGACAGGGGAGGATACGCAGTATTTT.

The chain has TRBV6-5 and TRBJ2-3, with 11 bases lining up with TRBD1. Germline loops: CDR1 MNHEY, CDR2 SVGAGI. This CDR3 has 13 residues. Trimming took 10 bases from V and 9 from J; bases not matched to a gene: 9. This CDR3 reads CATTIRDRGTQYF. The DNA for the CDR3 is TGTGCCACCACGATCCGGGACAGGGGGACGCAGTATTTT.

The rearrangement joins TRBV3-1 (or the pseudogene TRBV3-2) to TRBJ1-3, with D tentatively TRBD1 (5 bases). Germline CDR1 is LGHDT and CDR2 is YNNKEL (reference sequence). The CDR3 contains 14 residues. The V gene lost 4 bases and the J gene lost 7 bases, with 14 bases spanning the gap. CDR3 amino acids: CASSLTSEGNTIYF. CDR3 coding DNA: TGTGCCAGCAGCCTCACGTCGGAGGGGAACACCATATATTTT.

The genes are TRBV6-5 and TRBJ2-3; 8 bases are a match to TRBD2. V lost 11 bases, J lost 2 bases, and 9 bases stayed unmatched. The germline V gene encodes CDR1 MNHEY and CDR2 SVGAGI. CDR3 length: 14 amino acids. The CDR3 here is CARGGNGATDTQYF. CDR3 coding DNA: TGTGCCCGGGGGGGGAATGGGGCCACAGATACGCAGTATTTT.

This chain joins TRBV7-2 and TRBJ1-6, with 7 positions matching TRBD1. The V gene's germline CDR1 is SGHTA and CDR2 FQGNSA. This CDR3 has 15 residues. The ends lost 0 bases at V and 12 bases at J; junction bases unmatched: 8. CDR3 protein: CASSLARGNGGPLHF. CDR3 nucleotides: TGTGCCAGCAGCTTAGCCAGGGGGAATGGGGGACCCCTCCACTTT.

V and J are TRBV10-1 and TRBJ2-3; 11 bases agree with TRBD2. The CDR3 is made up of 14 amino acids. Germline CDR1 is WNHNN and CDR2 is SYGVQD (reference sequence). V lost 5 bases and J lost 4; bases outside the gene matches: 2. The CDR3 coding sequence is TGCGCCAGCAGTTTAGCGGGAGGGTCAGATACGCAGTATTTT. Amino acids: CASSLAGGSDTQYF.

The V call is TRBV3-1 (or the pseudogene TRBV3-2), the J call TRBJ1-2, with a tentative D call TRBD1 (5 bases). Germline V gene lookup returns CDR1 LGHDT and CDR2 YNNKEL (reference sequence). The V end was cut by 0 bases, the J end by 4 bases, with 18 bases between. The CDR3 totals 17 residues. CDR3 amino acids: CASSQDQGAWSGYGYTF. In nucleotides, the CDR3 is TGTGCCAGCAGCCAAGATCAGGGCGCCTGGTCGGGCTATGGCTACACCTTC.

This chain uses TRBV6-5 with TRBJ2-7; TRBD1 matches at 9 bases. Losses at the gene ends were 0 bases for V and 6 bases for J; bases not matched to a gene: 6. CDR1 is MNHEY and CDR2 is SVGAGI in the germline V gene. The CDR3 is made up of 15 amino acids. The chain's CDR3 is CASSYSDRGKGEQYF. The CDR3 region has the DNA TGTGCCAGCAGTTACTCGGACAGGGGAAAGGGCGAGCAGTACTTC.